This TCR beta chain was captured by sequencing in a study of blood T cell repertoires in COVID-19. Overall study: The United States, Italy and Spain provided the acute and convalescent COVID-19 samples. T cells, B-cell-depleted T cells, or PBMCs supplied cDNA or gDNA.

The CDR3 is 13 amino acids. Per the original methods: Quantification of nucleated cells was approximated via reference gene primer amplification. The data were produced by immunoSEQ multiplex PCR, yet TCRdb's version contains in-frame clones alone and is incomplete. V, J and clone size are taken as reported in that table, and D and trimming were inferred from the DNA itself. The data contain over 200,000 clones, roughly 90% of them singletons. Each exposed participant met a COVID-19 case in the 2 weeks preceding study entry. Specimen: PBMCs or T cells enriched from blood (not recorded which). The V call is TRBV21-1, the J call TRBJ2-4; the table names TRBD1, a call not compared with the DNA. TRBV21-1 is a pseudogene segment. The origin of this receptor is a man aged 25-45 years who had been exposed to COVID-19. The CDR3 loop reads CASRGQGLYIQYF. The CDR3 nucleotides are TGTGCCAGCAGAGGACAGGGCTTGTACATTCAGTACTTC.